The T cell receptor (beta chain) under discussion was sequenced for a study of molecular identifiers for immune sequencing clone quantification. Study-level results: Spiked Jurkat TCR RNA originating from one cell could reportedly be identified amid 850,000 to 1,000,000 naive cells. Clones that exceeded 20 RNA copies held over 98% of effector molecules, yet under 1% in naive cells.

This clonotype was observed at least ten times. Its antigen remains unidentified. It was from roughly 21,000 to 960,000 sorted cells, with 10%, 30% or 50% RNA, that naive CD8 libraries came. Naive CD8 T cell sorting was performed on the CD8+CD4-CCR7+CD45RA+ phenotype. TCRdb processed the PCR reads anew with MiXCR; each CDR3 protein has one entry. The sample yields about 630,000 distinct CDR3 sequences, roughly 27% seen once. The TCR originated in a human donor in good health. Some libraries in this study had Jurkat cell RNA spiked in. The sequenced material came from naive CD8+ T cells from blood, with Jurkat cell RNA spiked in. Subset: FACS-sorted CD8+CD4-CCR7+CD45RA+ naive T cells.

The CDR3 DNA sequence: TGTGCCAGCAGCCCGTCGAGGGAAAGCTCCTACGAGCAGTACTTC. This translates into CASSPSRESSYEQYF. This chain joins TRBV5-4 and TRBJ2-7; D perhaps matches TRBD2 (5 bases). CDR3 length: 15 residues. Trimming left V 4 bases short and J 0 bases short, with 14 bases between. CDR1 is SGHNT, CDR2 YYREEE, per germline (reference sequence). The full variable domain, completed using reference TRBV5-4 and TRBJ2-7, is ETGVTQSPTHLIKTRGQQVTLRCSSQSGHNTVSWYQQALGQGPQFIFQYYREEENGRGNFPPRFSGLQFPNYSSELNVNALELDDSALYLCASSPSRESSYEQYFGPGTRLTVT.